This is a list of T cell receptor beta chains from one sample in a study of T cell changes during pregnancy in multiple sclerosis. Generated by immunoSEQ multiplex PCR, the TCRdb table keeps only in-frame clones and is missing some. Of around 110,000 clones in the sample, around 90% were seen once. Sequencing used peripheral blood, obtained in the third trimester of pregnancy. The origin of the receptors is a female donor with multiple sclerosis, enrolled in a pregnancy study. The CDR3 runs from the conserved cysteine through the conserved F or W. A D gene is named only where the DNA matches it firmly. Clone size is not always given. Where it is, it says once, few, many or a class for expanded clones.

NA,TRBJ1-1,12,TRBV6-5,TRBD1,TGTGCCAGCAGACGACAGGGATCTGAAGCTTTCTTT,CASRRQGSEAFF
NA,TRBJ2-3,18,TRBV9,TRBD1,TGTGCCAGCAGCGCAAGGGACAGCGCCCGAACCAGCACAGATACGCAGTATTTT,CASSARDSARTSTDTQYF
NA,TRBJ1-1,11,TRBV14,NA,TGTGCCAGTGGGGGCGGCACTGAAGCTTTCTTT,CASGGGTEAFF
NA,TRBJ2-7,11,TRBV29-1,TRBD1,TGCAGCGCCGGACAGGGCCACGAGCAGTACTTC,CSAGQGHEQYF
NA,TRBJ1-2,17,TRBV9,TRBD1,TGTGCCAGCAGCGTAGGTCTGACGGGACAGGGTTACTATGGCTACACCTTC,CASSVGLTGQGYYGYTF
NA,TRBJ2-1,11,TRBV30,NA,TGTGCCTGGAGTGCCGGACAGTCCCAGTTCTTC,CAWSAGQSQFF
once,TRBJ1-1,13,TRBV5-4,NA,TGTGCCAGCAGCGGAGGGAGGAACACTGAAGCTTTCTTT,CASSGGRNTEAFF
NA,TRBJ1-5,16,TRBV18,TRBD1,TGTGCCAGCTCACCACCCGGGACAGGGGTTAATCAGCCCCAGCATTTT,CASSPPGTGVNQPQHF
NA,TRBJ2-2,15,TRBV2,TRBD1,TGTGCCAGCAGTGGGGACAGGGGTCGAACCGGGGAGCTGTTTTTT,CASSGDRGRTGELFF
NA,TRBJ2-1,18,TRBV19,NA,TGTGCCAGTAGTATAGATCAAGGGTTGGGAGATATCCACAATGAGCAGTTCTTC,CASSIDQGLGDIHNEQFF
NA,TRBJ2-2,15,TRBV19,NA,TGTGCCAGTAGTATGATAACAGGATCCACCGGGGAGCTGTTTTTT,CASSMITGSTGELFF